What follows describes a single T cell receptor beta chain. The clone's antigen remains unknown. No qualities accompany the bases; no much larger clone lies one base away. These data originate in a study of T cell responses to AZD1222 COVID-19 vaccine (dated by TCRdb to about 2021). Study-wide context: TCR sequencing was performed for 230 to 250 trial participants, of whom about 200 were given two doses of AZD1222 and some 26 were given two doses of MenACWY control vaccine. Trial participants were enrolled into age subgroups of 18-55, 56-69 and 70-plus years, which contained around 150, 29 and 61 TCR-sequenced participants, respectively. What the authors observed across the whole study: In the small 56-69-year group, the increase in depth fell short of significance, most likely because of low power. CD4 TCRs associated with the vaccine covered the entire spike protein, and the dominant responses were in regions 160-218 and 743-854. Spike-specific TCR breadth and depth rose significantly after two AZD1222 doses compared with day 0 and with MenACWY recipients. Epitopes outside the regions mutated in the B.1.351 and B.1.1.7 variants were reportedly recognized by nearly half of the unique spike-specific TCRs. Only five or six AZD1222 recipients were SARS-CoV-2 seropositive at baseline, limiting conclusions about previously exposed vaccinees. No day 14 peak-response samples were available, so repertoires were characterized only after the peak T cell response. Participants were mostly white British and included more females than males, and it was suggested by the authors that clonal diversity may have been underestimated.

The CDR3 measures 16 amino acids from cysteine to phenylalanine. Left in the record is the CDR3 DNA by itself, 48 bases read in frame from the first base. The label giving this sample's time point can be read as: about 28 days (+/-7) after the second vaccine dose. AZD1222 recipients whose second dose came at about 4 weeks and those whose second dose came at about 12 weeks were combined into one group, since spike-specific TCR depth and breadth did not differ between the two schedules. Samples from vaccinated people were obtained from the UK trials COV001 and COV002, which included a single-blind randomized controlled phase 2/3 trial of AZD1222 (ChAdOx1 nCoV-19) in healthy adults. For TCRbeta chain sequencing, PBMC samples were collected from trial participants at day 0 and at day 28 after the second dose. The CDR3 regions of human TCRbeta chains were subjected to immunosequencing. Concerning the study's data processing: TCRs in the repertoires were compared against a reference library of SARS-CoV-2-specific TCRs that had been generated with the MIRA antigen-specificity platform. Breadth meant the fraction of unique TCRs that were SARS-CoV-2-associated, whereas depth meant the fraction of total T cells that were SARS-CoV-2-associated. Each spike-specific TCR was assigned to its reactive spike region and to a CD4 or CD8 class using the MIRA data. Log10-transformed breadth and depth values were compared by one-way ANOVA with Sidak's multiple comparisons tests. TCRdb re-hosts the immuneACCESS table, in-frame sequences only. Its copies lack some clones; in the studies checked, an unresolved V gene accounts for under half of them, and the cause for the rest is not known. V, J and clone size are taken as reported in that table, and D and trimming were inferred from the DNA itself. This sample has about 150,000 clones in its table, and approximately 92% of those were observed once. Jointly, the top ten make up approximately 7% of the sample.

Sequencing was performed on peripheral blood, taken 28 days after the second AZD1222 dose. The source is an adult who received the AZD1222 COVID-19 vaccine. The chain couples TRBV21-1 to TRBJ2-7; TRBD1 is taken as the D call from the table, unchecked against the DNA. TRBV21-1 is described as a pseudogene. The nucleotide sequence is TGTGCCAGCAGCAAACGGGCCAGGGGCTTTTCCTACGAGCAGTACTTC. Its product reads: CASSKRARGFSYEQYF.